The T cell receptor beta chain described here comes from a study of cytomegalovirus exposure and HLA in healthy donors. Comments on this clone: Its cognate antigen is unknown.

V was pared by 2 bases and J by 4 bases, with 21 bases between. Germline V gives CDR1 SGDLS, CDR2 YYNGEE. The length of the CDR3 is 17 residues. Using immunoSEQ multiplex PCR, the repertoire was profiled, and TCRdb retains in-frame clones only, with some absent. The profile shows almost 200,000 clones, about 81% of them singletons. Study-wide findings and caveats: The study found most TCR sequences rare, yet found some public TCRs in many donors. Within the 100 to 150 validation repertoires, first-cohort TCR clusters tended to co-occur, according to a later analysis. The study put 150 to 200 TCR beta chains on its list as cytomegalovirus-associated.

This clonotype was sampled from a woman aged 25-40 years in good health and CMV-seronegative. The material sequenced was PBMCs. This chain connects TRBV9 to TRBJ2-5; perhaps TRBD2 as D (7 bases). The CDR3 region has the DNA TGTGCCAGCAGCGTCGCTGGGGGGCCAGGGGAGGGAGAGACCCAGTACTTC. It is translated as CASSVAGGPGEGETQYF.